Each of the 3 T cell receptor beta chains below was sequenced from the same sample in a study of blood T cells in healthy people across ages. Using a J-beta primer mix together with a sample-barcoded 5' primer, a second PCR was run for roughly 7 to 11 cycles. MiXCR, applied by TCRdb to the 5' RACE reads, yields one record per CDR3 protein. The table includes fewer than 700,000 distinct CDR3 sequences, 40% to 45% detected once. What was sequenced was blood. The receptors come from an elderly man in good health.

V gene TRBV28 combines with J gene TRBJ1-5, with no clear D. Trimming left V 2 bases short and J 4 bases short, with 15 bases between. CDR3 size: 16 residues. Germline CDR1 is MDHEN and CDR2 is SYDVKM. The CDR3 loop reads CASSLMAQALNQPQHF. CDR3 nucleotides: TGTGCCAGCAGTTTAATGGCCCAGGCCCTGAATCAGCCCCAGCATTTT.

V usage is TRBV18 and J usage is TRBJ2-7; 8 positions agree with TRBD1. This CDR3 has 17 residues. V lost 3 bases to trimming and J lost 0 bases; unmatched junction nucleotides: 10. From germline, CDR1 is KGHSH and CDR2 LQKENI. The CDR3 region is CASSPRDRSSLSYEQYF. The CDR3 DNA is TGTGCCAGCTCACCCCGGGACAGGTCATCACTCTCCTACGAGCAGTACTTC. The full variable domain, its missing parts supplied by reference TRBV18 and TRBJ2-7, is NAGVMQNPRHLVRRRGQEARLRCSPMKGHSHVYWYRQLPEEGLKFMVYLQKENIIDESGMPKERFSAEFPKEGPSILRIQQVVRGDSAAYFCASSPRDRSSLSYEQYFGPGTRLTVT.

With regard to this clonotype: This may be a read error, as it is one base from a much larger clone. CDR3 protein: CASSLKGGLGEQFF. CDR3 in DNA: TGTGCCAGCAGCTTAAAGGGGGGGTTAGGTGAGCAGTTCTTC. This chain connects TRBV7-2 to TRBJ2-1; D might be TRBD2 (7 bases). Germline CDR1 reads SGHTA; CDR2 reads FQGNSA. V was clipped by 2 bases and J by 9 bases, with 14 bases between them. This CDR3 has 14 amino acids.